A single sample gave rise to the 10 T cell receptor beta chains below, sequenced in a study of blood T cell repertoires in COVID-19. Using immunoSEQ multiplex PCR, the repertoire was profiled, and TCRdb retains in-frame clones only, with some absent. Here the sample spans 400,000 to 450,000 clones, less than 95% being singletons. The sample taken for sequencing was PBMCs or T cells enriched from blood (not recorded which). These receptors were taken from a young man who had recovered from COVID-19.

There are a few counts of this clone. The chain uses TRBV2 and TRBJ2-7, with D possibly being TRBD1 (7 bases). From germline, CDR1 is SNHLY and CDR2 FYNNEI. This CDR3 has 14 residues. Between the trimmed V and J ends, which lost 2 bases and 5 bases, there was a span of 13 bases. CDR3 loop: CASSERQGGDEQYF. CDR3 DNA: TGTGCCAGCAGTGAACGACAGGGAGGCGACGAGCAGTACTTC.

The J gene is TRBJ1-1, the V gene TRBV30; 12 nucleotides line up with TRBD1. The CDR3 is 15 amino acids. With V trimmed by 7 bases and J by 1 base, 7 bases remained unmatched. The germline V gene encodes CDR1 GTSNPN and CDR2 SVGIG (reference sequence). The CDR3 coding sequence is TGTGCCTCCCGGGACAGGGGGCGTGGGAACACTGAAGCTTTCTTT. Translated: CASRDRGRGNTEAFF.

The chain recombines TRBV7-9 with TRBJ2-7; 8 bases agree with TRBD2. This CDR3 has 14 residues. Germline V gene data show CDR1 as SEHNR and CDR2 as FQNEAQ (reference sequence). With V trimmed by 5 bases and J by 5 bases, 8 bases remained unmatched. The CDR3 region is CASSIPGLVHEQYF. The CDR3 DNA sequence: TGTGCCAGCAGCATACCGGGACTAGTACACGAGCAGTACTTC.

CDR3 residues: CASRLDRGYSYEQYF. CDR3 nucleotides: TGTGCCAGCAGGTTAGACAGGGGGTACTCCTACGAGCAGTACTTC. This chain uses TRBV27 with TRBJ2-7; 9 bases map to TRBD1. CDR1 and CDR2 (germline): MNHEY, SMNVEV (reference sequence). The CDR3 has 15 residues. V lost 6 bases and J lost 0; bases outside the gene matches: 6.

J is TRBJ1-4 and V is TRBV10-2, with 10 bases lining up with TRBD1. CDR1 is WSHSY, CDR2 SAAADI, per germline. The J segment lost 6 bases and the V segment lost 2 bases, leaving 3 bases of the junction unmatched. There are 15 residues in the CDR3. Here the CDR3 reads CASSEGQGGYEKLFF. The CDR3 DNA sequence: TGCGCCAGCAGTGAGGGACAGGGGGGGTATGAAAAACTGTTTTTT.

The rearrangement uses TRBV28 and TRBJ2-2, with D tentatively TRBD2 (5 bases). CDR1 and CDR2 from the germline V gene are MDHEN and SYDVKM. The CDR3 runs to 11 residues. V gave up 6 bases and J gave up 13 bases, with 12 bases separating them. Here the CDR3 reads CASRADWGLFF. The CDR3 bases are TGTGCCAGCAGGGCGGACTGGGGGCTGTTTTTT.

This chain links TRBV25-1 with TRBJ1-2; possibly TRBD1 for D (5 bases). This CDR3 contains 14 residues. V was trimmed by 5 bases and J by 6 bases, leaving 16 bases between them. The V gene's germline CDR1 is MGHDK and CDR2 SYGVNS. This chain's CDR3 is CASSPAGQGHGYTF. In DNA form, the CDR3 reads TGTGCCAGCAGTCCCGCAGGGCAGGGCCATGGCTACACCTTC.

The chain uses TRBV30 and TRBJ1-5; the match to TRBD1 covers 7 bases. Losses at the gene ends were 5 bases for V and 0 bases for J; bases not matched to a gene: 1. Germline CDR1 reads GTSNPN; CDR2 reads SVGIG (reference sequence). The CDR3 runs to 13 residues. The DNA for the CDR3 is TGTGCCTGGGGGGACAGTAGCAATCAGCCCCAGCATTTT. Translating it yields CAWGDSSNQPQHF.

The chain carries TRBV19 and TRBJ1-2; 9 bases are a match to TRBD1. In germline, CDR1 is LNHDA, CDR2 SQIVND (reference sequence). Trimming took 4 bases from V and 4 from J; bases not matched to a gene: 7. The CDR3 runs 15 residues. The CDR3 nucleotides read TGTGCCAGTAGTACAACCGGGACAGGGCTCTATGGCTACACCTTC. Translated, it gives CASSTTGTGLYGYTF.

In this sample, this clone turned up once. The CDR3 DNA reads as TGTGCCTGGAGGCAGGGGTACGAGCAGTACTTC. Its protein is CAWRQGYEQYF. This sequence joins TRBV30 and TRBJ2-7; possible D gene TRBD1, 6 bases. The V end was cut by 3 bases, the J end by 4 bases, with 7 bases between. Germline lookup yields CDR1 GTSNPN and CDR2 SVGIG (reference sequence). This CDR3 comprises 11 residues.